Below are 23 T cell receptor beta chains sequenced from a single sample in a study of early T cells in non-severe SARS-CoV-2 infection. TCRdb itself ran the 5' RACE reads through MiXCR, one entry per CDR3 protein. Among around 58,000 distinct CDR3 sequences, about 15% were seen once, and the ten largest hold approximately 9.1%. Sequenced here: whole blood, sampled at baseline. The receptors come from an adult who was a healthcare worker with PCR-confirmed SARS-CoV-2 infection or an uninfected control (not recorded which).

This clonotype appeared many times. This CDR3 reads CASSFLVQSTQYF. CDR3 sequence (DNA): TGTGCCAGCAGCTTCCTAGTCCAATCGACCCAGTACTTC. The genes are TRBV7-6 and TRBJ2-5; D remains ambiguous. Germline CDR1 reads SGHVS; CDR2 reads FNYEAQ. This CDR3 spans 13 amino acids. V was trimmed by 3 bases and J by 7 bases, leaving 12 bases between them.

The sample holds many counts of this clonotype. The chain recombines TRBV27 with TRBJ2-3, with 7 bases lining up with TRBD2. Trimming cost V 6 bases and J 3 bases; bases outside gene matches: 6. Germline CDR1 and CDR2: MNHEY and SMNVEV (reference sequence). CDR3 length: 14 residues. The CDR3 protein is CASSERDPTDTQYF. Here the CDR3 DNA reads TGTGCCAGCAGCGAGCGGGACCCAACAGATACGCAGTATTTT.

This clonotype was detected only a few times. This chain links TRBV9 with TRBJ2-1, with 10 bases identical to TRBD2. CDR3 size: 15 residues. Trimming took 4 bases from V and 4 from J; bases not matched to a gene: 5. Germline values: CDR1 SGDLS, CDR2 YYNGEE. DNA for the CDR3: TGTGCCAGCAGCCGTACTAGCGGGAATTACAATGAGCAGTTCTTC. This encodes CASSRTSGNYNEQFF. The whole variable domain, filled in from reference TRBV9 and TRBJ2-1, reads DSGVTQTPKHLITATGQRVTLRCSPRSGDLSVYWYQQSLDQGLQFLIQYYNGEERAKGNILERFSAQQFPDLHSELNLSSLELGDSALYFCASSRTSGNYNEQFFGPGTRLTVL.

This clonotype came up many times. This chain joins TRBV19 and TRBJ1-1, with D perhaps TRBD1 (5 bases). Germline loops: CDR1 LNHDA, CDR2 SQIVND (reference sequence). V was clipped by 5 bases and J by 4 bases, with 14 bases between them. The CDR3 spans 14 residues. The CDR3: CASSGSAGPTEAFF. DNA of the CDR3: TGTGCCAGTAGTGGGAGCGCAGGGCCCACTGAAGCTTTCTTT.

This clonotype was recorded a few times. V usage is TRBV27 and J usage is TRBJ1-1, with 7 bases that match TRBD1. The CDR3 extends over 14 amino acids. V lost 5 bases to trimming and J lost 4 bases; unmatched junction nucleotides: 7. CDR1 is MNHEY, CDR2 SMNVEV, per germline (reference sequence). CDR3 loop: CASSLETGSTEAFF. CDR3 nucleotides: TGTGCCAGCAGTCTCGAGACAGGGAGCACTGAAGCTTTCTTT.

The V call is TRBV25-1, the J call TRBJ1-1; 9 bases are a match to TRBD1. The ends lost 4 bases at V and 6 bases at J; junction bases unmatched: 3. This CDR3 contains 13 residues. CDR1 MGHDK and CDR2 SYGVNS come from the germline V gene. For the CDR3, the DNA is TGTGCCAGCAGTGGATACAGGGGGCCTGAAGCTTTCTTT. Its translation: CASSGYRGPEAFF.

This clonotype was seen only a few times. The chain carries TRBV10-3 and TRBJ1-6; possible D gene TRBD1, 6 bases. CDR1 and CDR2 from the germline V gene are ENHRY and SYGVKD. V lost 6 bases and J 6 bases, leaving 12 bases between the germline ends. The CDR3 is 14 residues long. The CDR3 DNA follows: TGTGCCATCAGACAGGGCGAGGGTAATTCACCCCTCCACTTT. Encoded protein: CAIRQGEGNSPLHF.

This clonotype was detected ten times or more. The V call is TRBV28, the J call TRBJ2-5; 11 nucleotides line up with TRBD2. Germline values: CDR1 MDHEN, CDR2 SYDVKM. This CDR3 is built from 16 residues. With V trimmed by 5 bases and J by 5 bases, 10 bases remained unmatched. The CDR3 protein is CASSHRTSGYRETQYF. The CDR3 coding sequence is TGTGCCAGCAGTCATCGGACTAGCGGGTATCGTGAGACCCAGTACTTC. The entire variable domain, with the rest obtained from reference TRBV28 and TRBJ2-5, is as follows: DVKVTQSSRYLVKRTGEKVFLECVQDMDHENMFWYRQDPGLGLRLIYFSYDVKMKEKGDIPEGYSVSREKKERFSLILESASTNQTSMYLCASSHRTSGYRETQYFGPGTRLLVL.

The rearrangement uses TRBV7-3 and TRBJ2-3; D call uncertain. Germline assignment: CDR1 SGHTA and CDR2 FQGTGA. Trimming took off 5 bases at V and 8 bases at J, with 11 bases between the two ends. This CDR3 spans 12 amino acids. CDR3: CASSPGSGTQYF. The CDR3 nucleotides are TGTGCCAGCAGCCCAGGCTCGGGTACGCAGTATTTT.

This sequence joins TRBV3-1 and TRBJ2-4; D possibly corresponds to TRBD1 (6 bases). Per germline, CDR1 LGHDT and CDR2 YNNKEL (reference sequence). The CDR3 covers 13 residues. V gave up 3 bases and J gave up 8 bases, with 11 bases separating them. The CDR3 spells CASSQTGRDIQYF. Here the CDR3 DNA reads TGTGCCAGCAGCCAGACAGGAAGGGACATTCAGTACTTC.

The table lists this clonotype with many counts. The rearrangement uses TRBV20-1 and TRBJ2-7; D is perhaps TRBD1 or TRBD2 (6 bases each). Trimming pared 2 bases from V and 0 bases from J, leaving 17 bases between. The CDR3 runs 16 residues. CDR1 and CDR2 (germline): DFQATT, SNEGSKA (reference sequence). CDR3 sequence: CSARSGGGNSSYEQYF. For the CDR3, the DNA is TGCAGTGCTAGATCTGGGGGCGGGAACAGCTCCTACGAGCAGTACTTC.

In this sample, this clonotype turned up many times. This chain uses TRBV5-6 with TRBJ2-7; D gene uncertain. Germline V gene sequence: CDR1 SGHDT, CDR2 YYEEEE. This CDR3 has 12 residues. V lost 1 base and J lost 2, with 4 bases in between. The DNA of the CDR3 is TGTGCCAGCAGCTTGCGGGCCTACGAGCAGTACTTC. This translates into CASSLRAYEQYF.

A few counts support this clonotype. This sequence joins TRBV5-1 and TRBJ2-1; a weak D match, TRBD2 (7 bases). Germline CDR1 reads SGHRS; CDR2 reads YFSETQ. The CDR3 runs 17 residues. Deletions cut 0 bases from V and 0 bases from J, with 13 bases between. The CDR3 loop reads CASSLADGGPSYNEQFF. CDR3 bases: TGCGCCAGCAGCTTGGCCGACGGGGGGCCCTCCTACAATGAGCAGTTCTTC.

The rearrangement uses TRBV3-1 and TRBJ2-3, with TRBD2 matching over 9 bases. V trimming: 4 bases; J trimming: 2 bases; junction bases outside the gene matches: 4. The CDR3 consists of 15 residues. CDR1 LGHDT and CDR2 YNNKEL come from the germline V gene (reference sequence). The CDR3 region has the DNA TGTGCCAGCAGCCTCCTAGCGGGGCCCACAGATACGCAGTATTTT. It encodes CASSLLAGPTDTQYF.

This clonotype has at least ten counts. This chain joins TRBV20-1 and TRBJ2-7, with TRBD2 matching 8 bases. V gave up 0 bases and J gave up 2 bases; unmatched junction bases: 12. This CDR3 comprises 17 residues. Germline lookup yields CDR1 DFQATT and CDR2 SNEGSKA (reference sequence). CDR3 residues: CSARDVGRASMPYEQYF. CDR3 coding DNA: TGCAGTGCTAGAGACGTCGGGAGGGCCTCTATGCCCTACGAGCAGTACTTC.

V and J are TRBV4-1 and TRBJ2-7; tentatively, D is TRBD2 (6 bases). V lost 4 bases to trimming and J lost 3 bases, with 16 bases between them. The CDR3 covers 15 residues. The germline CDR1 and CDR2 sequences are MGHRA and YSYEKL. The CDR3 protein is CASSPRGGILYEQYF. CDR3 coding DNA: TGCGCCAGCAGCCCGAGGGGCGGGATCCTCTACGAGCAGTACTTC.

The chain has TRBV30 and TRBJ2-7, with D possibly being TRBD1 or TRBD2 (5 bases each). This CDR3 spans 15 amino acids. V shed 0 bases and J shed 1 base, with 13 bases lying between them. From germline, CDR1 is GTSNPN and CDR2 SVGIG (reference sequence). The CDR3 reads CAWSVRGTLSYEQYF. Here the CDR3 DNA reads TGTGCCTGGAGTGTACGGGGCACATTATCCTACGAGCAGTACTTC.

In regard to this clonotype: Since the CDR3 does not end with the conserved phenylalanine or tryptophan, this likely comes from a read error. Because the CDR3's place on the DNA is in doubt, the DNA is left out and the CDR3 is given as listed by TCRdb. The genes are TRBV5-4 and TRBJ2-5; the table's TRBD1 call for D was not verified on the DNA. Germline V gene sequence: CDR1 SGHNT, CDR2 YYREEE (reference sequence). The CDR3 is 13 amino acids long, termini counted. CDR3 sequence reads: CASSLEGTGRQIL.

On this clonotype: The junction differs from germline at one of its ends, possibly a read error. The rearrangement uses TRBV11-1 and TRBJ2-5; 7 nucleotides agree with TRBD1. The CDR3 contains 14 residues. CDR1 SGHAT and CDR2 FQDESV come from the germline V gene (reference sequence). CDR3 sequence: CACSSRTGQETQYF. In DNA, the CDR3 is TGTGCCTGCAGCTCCAGGACAGGACAAGAGACCCAGTACTTC.

This clonotype was seen ten or more times. The genes are TRBV11-2 and TRBJ2-1; D may be TRBD2 (6 bases). The CDR3 is 16 amino acids. V was pared by 4 bases and J by 0 bases, with 13 bases between. Looked up from germline, CDR1 is SGHAT and CDR2 is FQNNGV. The chain's CDR3 is CASSSLRGSSYNEQFF. Here the CDR3 DNA reads TGTGCCAGCAGCTCCCTCCGGGGGAGCTCCTACAATGAGCAGTTCTTC.

This clonotype was recorded many times. The chain employs TRBV5-1 and TRBJ2-1, with TRBD2 as a possible D gene (5 bases). Germline V gene sequence: CDR1 SGHRS, CDR2 YFSETQ. The CDR3 is 12 amino acids. V was clipped by 6 bases and J by 5 bases, with 9 bases between them. This CDR3 is CASNLADNEQFF. CDR3 coding DNA: TGCGCCAGCAACCTAGCCGACAATGAGCAGTTCTTC.

This clonotype was detected ten times or more. This sequence joins TRBV18 and TRBJ2-1, with TRBD1 matching 7 bases. The J segment lost 7 bases and the V segment lost 0 bases, leaving 6 bases of the junction unmatched. The CDR3 spans 15 residues. CDR1 and CDR2 (germline): KGHSH, LQKENI. This chain's CDR3 is CASSPPWTGINEQFF. CDR3 nucleotides: TGTGCCAGCTCACCACCCTGGACAGGAATAAATGAGCAGTTCTTC.

This clonotype was picked up a small number of times. The chain links TRBV25-1 to TRBJ1-4; weak D call: TRBD1 (6 bases). From germline, CDR1 is MGHDK and CDR2 SYGVNS. Trimming removed 4 bases at V and 14 bases at J, with 20 bases between. CDR3 length: 14 amino acids. The chain's CDR3 is CASSAKQSPRGLFF. The CDR3, as DNA: TGTGCCAGCAGTGCAAAACAGTCCCCAAGGGGGCTGTTTTTT.